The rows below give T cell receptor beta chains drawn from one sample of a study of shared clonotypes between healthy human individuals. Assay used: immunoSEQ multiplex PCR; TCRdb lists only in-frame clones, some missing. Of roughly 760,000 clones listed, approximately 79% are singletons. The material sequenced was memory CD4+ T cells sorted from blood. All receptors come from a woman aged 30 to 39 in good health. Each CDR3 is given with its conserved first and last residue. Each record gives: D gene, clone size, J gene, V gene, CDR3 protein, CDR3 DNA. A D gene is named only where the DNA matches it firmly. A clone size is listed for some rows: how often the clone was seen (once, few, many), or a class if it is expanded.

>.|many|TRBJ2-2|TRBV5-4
CASSLGLETAGGELFF
TGTGCCAGCAGCTTGGGACTTGAGACCGCTGGCGGGGAGCTGTTTTTT
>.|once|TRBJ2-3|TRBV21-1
CGSLDRGLEGGESTDTQYF
TGTGGCAGCCTTGACCGGGGTCTTGAAGGCGGGGAAAGCACAGATACGCAGTATTTT
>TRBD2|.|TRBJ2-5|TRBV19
CASSPLAEGETQYF
TGTGCCAGTAGTCCCCTAGCGGAGGGGGAGACCCAGTACTTC
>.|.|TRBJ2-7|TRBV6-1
CASSEGHEQYF
TGTGCCAGCAGTGAGGGACACGAGCAGTACTTC
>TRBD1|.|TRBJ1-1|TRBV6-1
CASSEGNYRGDSAFF
TGTGCCAGCAGTGAAGGAAATTACAGGGGAGATTCAGCTTTCTTT
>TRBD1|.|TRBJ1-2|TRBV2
CASSSDREYGYTF
TGTGCCAGCAGTTCCGACAGGGAATATGGCTACACCTTC
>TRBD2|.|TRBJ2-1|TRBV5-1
CASSLALAGGGNEQFF
TGCGCCAGCAGCTTGGCGCTAGCGGGGGGCGGGAATGAGCAGTTCTTC
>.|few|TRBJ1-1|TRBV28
CASKAPWNTEAFF
TGTGCCAGTAAGGCCCCGTGGAACACTGAAGCTTTCTTT
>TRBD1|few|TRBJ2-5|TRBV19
CASRRTGQETQYF
TGTGCCAGTAGAAGGACAGGACAAGAGACCCAGTACTTC
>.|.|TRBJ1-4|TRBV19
CASNGGRANEKLFF
TGTGCCAGTAATGGCGGACGAGCTAATGAAAAACTGTTTTTT
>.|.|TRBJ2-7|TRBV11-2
CASSSQVDSYEQYF
TGTGCCAGCAGCTCACAAGTTGACTCCTACGAGCAGTACTTC
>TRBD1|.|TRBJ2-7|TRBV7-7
CATSLTPEGAIYEQYF
TGTGCCACCTCGCTAACACCAGAGGGGGCGATCTACGAGCAGTACTTC
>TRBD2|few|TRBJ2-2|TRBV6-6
CASSPGGRGRELFF
TGTGCCAGCAGCCCCGGTGGGAGGGGAAGGGAGCTGTTTTTT
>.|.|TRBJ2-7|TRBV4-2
CASSQLKGDEQYF
TGTGCCAGCAGCCAGCTTAAGGGGGACGAGCAGTACTTC
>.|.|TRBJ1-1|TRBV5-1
CASSWSLNTEAFF
TGCGCCAGCAGCTGGAGTTTGAACACTGAAGCTTTCTTT
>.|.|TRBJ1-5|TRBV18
CASSHGGGGSNQPQHF
TGTGCCAGCTCACATGGAGGAGGAGGGAGCAATCAGCCCCAGCATTTT
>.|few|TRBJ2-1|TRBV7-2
CASSPSGFDNEQFF
TGTGCCAGCAGTCCCAGCGGGTTTGATAATGAGCAGTTCTTC
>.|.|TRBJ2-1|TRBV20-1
CSASFSSEQFF
TGCAGTGCTAGTTTTTCTTCTGAGCAGTTCTTC
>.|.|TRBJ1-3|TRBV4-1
CASSQGKGHSGNTIYF
TGCGCCAGCAGCCAAGGAAAGGGTCACTCTGGAAACACCATATATTTT
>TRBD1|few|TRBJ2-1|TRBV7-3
CASSPMGTGANEQFF
TGTGCCAGCAGCCCGATGGGGACAGGGGCAAATGAGCAGTTCTTC
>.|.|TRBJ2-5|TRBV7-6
CASSHYQETQYF
TGTGCCAGCAGCCACTACCAAGAGACCCAGTACTTC
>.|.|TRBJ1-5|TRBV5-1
CASSLAENQPQHF
TGCGCCAGCAGCTTGGCCGAAAATCAGCCCCAGCATTTT
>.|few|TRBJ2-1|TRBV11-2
CASSSGIAANNEQFF
TGTGCCAGCAGTTCCGGGATTGCGGCTAACAATGAGCAGTTCTTC
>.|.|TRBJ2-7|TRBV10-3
CAARQDSYEQYF
TGTGCCGCCCGACAGGACTCCTACGAGCAGTACTTC
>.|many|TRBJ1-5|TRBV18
CASSREGNQPQHF
TGTGCCAGCTCACGAGAGGGAAATCAGCCCCAGCATTTT
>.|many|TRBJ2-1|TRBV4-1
CASSQVTGLLYNEQFF
TGCGCCAGCAGCCAGGTGACAGGACTGCTATACAATGAGCAGTTCTTC
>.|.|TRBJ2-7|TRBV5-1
CASSRGLGTQSYEQYF
TGTGCCAGCAGCCGAGGGTTAGGGACGCAATCCTACGAGCAGTACTTC
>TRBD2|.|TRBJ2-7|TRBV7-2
CASSPGGWSEQYF
TGTGCCAGCAGCCCGGGGGGGTGGAGTGAGCAGTACTTC
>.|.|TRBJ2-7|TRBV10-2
CASSEFWISYEQYF
TGCGCCAGCAGTGAGTTTTGGATCTCCTACGAGCAGTACTTC